This T cell receptor beta chain is drawn from a study of shared clonotypes between healthy human individuals. Study context: Plates per donor: three CD4 naive, three CD4 memory, two CD8 naive, one CD8 memory.

It was about 210 ng DNA, around 32,000 T cell genomes, that sorted-subset replicate PCRs used. Profiled with immunoSEQ multiplex PCR; TCRdb holds only in-frame clones, not every one. The table records about 680,000 clones, around 78% of them present only once. A note on this clone: What it binds is not known.

Study-level findings and limits: It was the non-shared clonotypes that had lower generation probabilities than clonotypes shared by all four donors.

The germline gives CDR1 MNHNY, CDR2 SVGAGI (reference sequence). This CDR3 contains 14 residues. The V gene end was trimmed by 6 bases and the J gene end by 5 bases; junction bases not matched to a gene: 8. Sequencing was carried out using memory CD4+ T cells sorted from blood. Subset of the sample: CD45RA-negative fraction. This clonotype was obtained from a woman aged 25 to 39 in good health. The chain combines TRBV6-6 with TRBJ2-7, with 9 bases identical to TRBD1. CDR3 nucleotide sequence: TGTGCCAGCAGCACCGGGACAGGGTTCCACGAGCAGTACTTC. As protein: CASSTGTGFHEQYF.